The rows below give T cell receptor beta chains drawn from one sample of a study of blood T cell repertoires in COVID-19. Method: immunoSEQ multiplex PCR; TCRdb's copy keeps in-frame clones and lacks some. The repertoire has around 190,000 clones, approximately 87% of them found once; the top ten carry roughly 20%. Sequenced input: peripheral blood. The source of these receptors is an older man with active or convalescent COVID-19. Both conserved end residues are part of each CDR3. Fields, in order: J gene, V gene, D gene, clone size, CDR3 DNA, CDR3 protein. A D gene is named only where the DNA matches it firmly. Clone size is given for some rows only: seen once, a few or many times, or a class if the clone is expanded.

j_call: TRBJ2-3
v_call: TRBV4-3
d_call: TRBD1
clone_size: NA
cdr3_nt: TGCGCCAGCAGCCCCGGGGACAGAAGCACAGATACGCAGTATTTT
cdr3_aa: CASSPGDRSTDTQYF

j_call: TRBJ1-2
v_call: TRBV6-2/TRBV6-3
d_call: NA
clone_size: NA
cdr3_nt: TGTGCCAGCAGTTACCCCGGCCAGGCAGGCTATGGCTACACCTTC
cdr3_aa: CASSYPGQAGYGYTF

j_call: TRBJ2-5
v_call: TRBV4-1
d_call: NA
clone_size: NA
cdr3_nt: TGCGCCAGCAGCCGCAATGTAGCGTTGGCCCAGTACTTC
cdr3_aa: CASSRNVALAQYF

j_call: TRBJ1-3
v_call: TRBV29-1
d_call: TRBD1
clone_size: NA
cdr3_nt: TGCAGCGTCGCTAGGACAGGGGTAACGGGAAACACCATATATTTT
cdr3_aa: CSVARTGVTGNTIYF

j_call: TRBJ2-4
v_call: TRBV7-8
d_call: NA
clone_size: NA
cdr3_nt: TGTGCCAGCAGCCGATCGGGAGCCAAAAACATTCAGTACTTC
cdr3_aa: CASSRSGAKNIQYF

j_call: TRBJ2-1
v_call: TRBV18
d_call: TRBD1
clone_size: NA
cdr3_nt: TGTGCCAGCTCACCGAGCAGGGGGCCTTACAATGAGCAGTTCTTC
cdr3_aa: CASSPSRGPYNEQFF

j_call: TRBJ2-7
v_call: TRBV6-4
d_call: TRBD1
clone_size: NA
cdr3_nt: TGTGCCAGCAGTGAGGACAGGGTGAGGGCCTACGAGCAGTACTTC
cdr3_aa: CASSEDRVRAYEQYF

j_call: TRBJ1-1
v_call: TRBV19
d_call: NA
clone_size: NA
cdr3_nt: TGTGCCAGTAGTGTCATTCCGGGACAGAACACTGAAGCTTTCTTT
cdr3_aa: CASSVIPGQNTEAFF

j_call: TRBJ2-2
v_call: TRBV6-5
d_call: NA
clone_size: NA
cdr3_nt: TGTGCCAGCAGTTACAGAGCTAGTCCCCCCACCGGGGAGCTGTTTTTT
cdr3_aa: CASSYRASPPTGELFF

j_call: TRBJ1-5
v_call: TRBV28
d_call: NA
clone_size: NA
cdr3_nt: TGTGCCAGCAGGGGGGGAGGGGTATTTGGTCAGCCCCAGCATTTT
cdr3_aa: CASRGGGVFGQPQHF

j_call: TRBJ2-7
v_call: TRBV20-1
d_call: NA
clone_size: NA
cdr3_nt: TGCAGTGCCAGTGAGTACAGGGGACTCGAGCAGTACTTC
cdr3_aa: CSASEYRGLEQYF

j_call: TRBJ2-1
v_call: TRBV27
d_call: TRBD2
clone_size: NA
cdr3_nt: TGTGCCAGCAGCGTTAGCGGGAGAAGTTACAATGAGCAGTTCTTC
cdr3_aa: CASSVSGRSYNEQFF

j_call: TRBJ1-2
v_call: TRBV5-1
d_call: NA
clone_size: once
cdr3_nt: TGCGCCAGCAGCTCGGACAAATACGGCTACACCTTC
cdr3_aa: CASSSDKYGYTF

j_call: TRBJ2-5
v_call: TRBV6-2/TRBV6-3
d_call: NA
clone_size: NA
cdr3_nt: TGTGCCAGCAGTTCCCGACAAGTCCAAGAGACCCAGTACTTC
cdr3_aa: CASSSRQVQETQYF

j_call: TRBJ2-2
v_call: TRBV19
d_call: NA
clone_size: NA
cdr3_nt: TGTGCCAGTATTAACCTCCAGACCGGGAGCACCGGGGAGCTGTTTTTT
cdr3_aa: CASINLQTGSTGELFF

j_call: TRBJ2-1
v_call: TRBV9
d_call: TRBD2
clone_size: NA
cdr3_nt: TGTGCCAGCAGCGCCACTAGCGGGAGGAACAATGAGCAGTTCTTC
cdr3_aa: CASSATSGRNNEQFF

j_call: TRBJ2-7
v_call: TRBV6-2/TRBV6-3
d_call: TRBD1
clone_size: NA
cdr3_nt: TGTGCCAGCAGTTACAGGGGGCCCTACGAGCAGTACTTC
cdr3_aa: CASSYRGPYEQYF

j_call: TRBJ2-7
v_call: TRBV11-2
d_call: NA
clone_size: few
cdr3_nt: TGTGCCAGCAGCTTAGATCAACACCAGGGGTACGAGCAGTACTTC
cdr3_aa: CASSLDQHQGYEQYF

j_call: TRBJ1-1
v_call: TRBV27
d_call: TRBD1
clone_size: NA
cdr3_nt: TGTGCCAGCAGTTTAAGGGGGCCGAACACTGAAGCTTTCTTT
cdr3_aa: CASSLRGPNTEAFF

j_call: TRBJ2-3
v_call: TRBV9
d_call: NA
clone_size: NA
cdr3_nt: TGTGCCAGCACCAAGGGGACTTCAGATACGCAGTATTTT
cdr3_aa: CASTKGTSDTQYF

j_call: TRBJ2-2
v_call: TRBV7-2
d_call: TRBD2
clone_size: NA
cdr3_nt: TGTGCCAGCAGCTTTTTTGGGGGACTAGCCTCGAGGGAGCTGTTTTTT
cdr3_aa: CASSFFGGLASRELFF

j_call: TRBJ2-1
v_call: TRBV3-1/TRBV3-2
d_call: TRBD2
clone_size: once
cdr3_nt: TGTGCCAGCAGCCAACTAGCGGGTGAGCAGTTCTTC
cdr3_aa: CASSQLAGEQFF

j_call: TRBJ2-1
v_call: TRBV7-2
d_call: NA
clone_size: NA
cdr3_nt: TGTGCCAGCAGTCAACAGCTTATGTCCTACAATGAGCAGTTCTTC
cdr3_aa: CASSQQLMSYNEQFF

j_call: TRBJ2-7
v_call: TRBV29-1
d_call: NA
clone_size: NA
cdr3_nt: TGCAGCGTTGTTGCAGTCTACGAGCAGTACTTC
cdr3_aa: CSVVAVYEQYF

j_call: TRBJ1-4
v_call: TRBV12-3/TRBV12-4
d_call: NA
clone_size: NA
cdr3_nt: TGTGCCAGCAGACAAGCGAGGGAAAAACTGTTTTTT
cdr3_aa: CASRQAREKLFF

j_call: TRBJ2-7
v_call: TRBV7-9
d_call: NA
clone_size: few
cdr3_nt: TGTGCCAGCAGCTTAGCGAGAGGGTATGTGCAGTACTTC
cdr3_aa: CASSLARGYVQYF

j_call: TRBJ1-1
v_call: TRBV14
d_call: TRBD1
clone_size: NA
cdr3_nt: TGTGCCAGCAGCCGCCTCCGGGACAGTAGAGCGGGTGCGGCCACTGAAGCTTTCTTT
cdr3_aa: CASSRLRDSRAGAATEAFF